These 10 T cell receptor beta chains were sequenced from one sample in a study of CD8 T cells in ankylosing spondylitis. TCRdb processed the 5' RACE reads anew with MiXCR; each CDR3 protein has one entry. The data show 400,000 or so distinct CDR3 sequences, roughly a quarter seen once. These receptors have no identified antigens. Study-wide points: Made up of eight or nine highly homologous variants, a TCR beta motif appeared characteristic of ankylosing spondylitis blood.

What was sequenced was blood, either unsorted or a sorted T cell fraction (not recorded which). These receptors were obtained from a male donor with ankylosing spondylitis.

The chain employs TRBV20-1 and TRBJ2-1, with 10 bases that match TRBD2. V shed 7 bases, J shed 3 bases, and the junction held 6 bases outside the gene matches. Germline V gene lookup returns CDR1 DFQATT and CDR2 SNEGSKA (reference sequence). The CDR3 sequence is 14 residues long. CDR3 protein: CSVSGGAGYNEQFF. The CDR3, as DNA: TGCAGTGTCAGCGGGGGGGCTGGCTACAATGAGCAGTTCTTC.

The rearrangement links TRBV24-1 to TRBJ2-5, with 7 bases aligning to TRBD2. The CDR3 loop spans 15 amino acids. The V gene's germline CDR1 is KGHDR and CDR2 SFDVKD. Trimming removed 3 bases from V and 0 bases from J; junction bases left unmatched: 3. In DNA form, the CDR3 reads TGTGCCACCAGTGATGTCGGGGGGAACCAAGAGACCCAGTACTTC. Translating it yields CATSDVGGNQETQYF.

This chain uses TRBV5-1 with TRBJ2-1; the match to TRBD2 covers 7 bases. This CDR3 spans 16 amino acids. J gave up 1 base and V 0 bases, and 4 bases lay outside the gene matches. From germline, CDR1 is SGHRS and CDR2 YFSETQ. The CDR3 protein is CASSLVWGGSYNEQFF. The CDR3 DNA is TGCGCCAGCAGCTTGGTGTGGGGGGGGTCCTACAATGAGCAGTTCTTC.

The rearrangement links TRBV2 to TRBJ1-6; 8 nucleotides match TRBD1. Germline V gives CDR1 SNHLY, CDR2 FYNNEI. The V gene end was trimmed by 2 bases and the J gene end by 7 bases; junction bases not matched to a gene: 4. The CDR3 is 15 amino acids. The CDR3 coding sequence is TGTGCCAGCAGTGAAATACAGGGGGACAATTCACCCCTCCACTTT. It specifies CASSEIQGDNSPLHF.

The sample holds many counts of this clonotype. J is TRBJ1-2 and V is TRBV3-1; weak D call: TRBD1 (6 bases). Germline assignment: CDR1 LGHDT and CDR2 YNNKEL (reference sequence). The CDR3 spans 16 residues. The V and J ends lost 1 base and 4 bases respectively, with 16 bases between them. The CDR3 nucleotides read TGTGCCAGCAGCCAAGGGTCGGGGGGGGCGACCTATGGCTACACCTTC. It yields the protein CASSQGSGGATYGYTF.

V and J are TRBV21-1 and TRBJ1-1. TRBV21-1 is termed a pseudogene. CDR3 length equals 10 residues. The DNA of the CDR3 is TGTGCCAGCAATGGGGCTGAAGCTTTCTTT. It translates to CASNGAEAFF.

The genes are TRBV7-2 and TRBJ2-7, with D perhaps matching TRBD2 (6 bases). Germline CDR1 reads SGHTA; CDR2 reads FQGNSA. The CDR3 contains 15 residues. V was clipped by 2 bases and J by 7 bases, with 18 bases between them. The CDR3 coding sequence is TGTGCCAGCAGCTTACGACAGAGCTTACGGGGGGAGCAGTACTTC. Amino acids: CASSLRQSLRGEQYF.

The chain combines TRBV7-7 with TRBJ2-5; D gene uncertain. In germline, CDR1 is SSHAT, CDR2 FNYEAQ (reference sequence). This CDR3 region has 13 residues. The V end was cut by 3 bases, the J end by 7 bases, with 12 bases between. The CDR3: CASSFDVPGTQYF. In nucleotides, the CDR3 is TGTGCCAGCAGCTTCGACGTACCTGGGACCCAGTACTTC.

The V call is TRBV24-1, the J call TRBJ2-5; D unresolved. This CDR3 is built from 15 residues. Germline V lookup: CDR1 KGHDR, CDR2 SFDVKD. The germline V and J ends were trimmed by 4 bases and 7 bases, with 18 bases remaining between them. CDR3 region: CATSDLVGGSWTQYF. CDR3 nucleotide sequence: TGTGCCACCAGTGACCTTGTAGGTGGCTCGTGGACCCAGTACTTC.

This clonotype has a handful of counts. V gene TRBV12-5 combines with J gene TRBJ2-1, with a tentative D call TRBD1 (5 bases). Trimming took 2 bases from V and 0 from J, leaving 11 bases between them. The CDR3 is 16 amino acids. CDR1 is LGHNT, CDR2 FRNRAP, per germline. The CDR3 spells CASGLFSGFSYNEQFF. The CDR3 coding sequence is TGTGCTAGTGGTTTGTTTTCAGGGTTCTCCTACAATGAGCAGTTCTTC.